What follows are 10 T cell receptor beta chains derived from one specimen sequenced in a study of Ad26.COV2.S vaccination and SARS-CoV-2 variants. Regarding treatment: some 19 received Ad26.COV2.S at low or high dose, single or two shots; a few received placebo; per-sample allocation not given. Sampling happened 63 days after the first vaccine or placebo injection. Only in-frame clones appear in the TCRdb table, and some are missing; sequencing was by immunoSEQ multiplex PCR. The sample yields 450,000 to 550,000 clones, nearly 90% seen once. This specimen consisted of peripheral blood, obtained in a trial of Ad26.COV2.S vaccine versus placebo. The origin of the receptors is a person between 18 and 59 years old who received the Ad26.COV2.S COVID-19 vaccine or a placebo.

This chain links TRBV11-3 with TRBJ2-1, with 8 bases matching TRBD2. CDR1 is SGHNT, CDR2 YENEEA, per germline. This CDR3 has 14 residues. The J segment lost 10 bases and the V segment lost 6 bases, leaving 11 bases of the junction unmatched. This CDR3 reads CASRPGGVFEEQFF. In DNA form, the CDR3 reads TGTGCCAGCAGACCCGGGGGGGTTTTTGAGGAGCAGTTCTTC.

Here the CDR3 reads CASSALQPYEQYF. The CDR3 coding sequence is TGTGCCAGCAGTGCACTCCAGCCCTACGAGCAGTACTTC. The chain has TRBV28 and TRBJ2-7; no clear D gene. There are 13 residues in the CDR3. Germline CDR1 MDHEN, CDR2 SYDVKM. Deletions cut 5 bases from V and 2 bases from J, with 10 bases between. Using reference TRBV28 and TRBJ2-7 for the parts outside the CDR3, the full variable domain is DVKVTQSSRYLVKRTGEKVFLECVQDMDHENMFWYRQDPGLGLRLIYFSYDVKMKEKGDIPEGYSVSREKKERFSLILESASTNQTSMYLCASSALQPYEQYFGPGTRLTVT.

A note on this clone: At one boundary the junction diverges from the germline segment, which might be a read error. The DNA of the CDR3 is TGTGCCAGCAGCTCGAGCGGGGGAAACCTCCTCTTC. Protein sequence: CASSSSGGNLLF. The J gene is TRBJ2-7, the V gene TRBV9; 8 nucleotides align to TRBD2. The germline CDR1 and CDR2 sequences are SGDLS and YYNGEE. There are 12 residues in the CDR3.

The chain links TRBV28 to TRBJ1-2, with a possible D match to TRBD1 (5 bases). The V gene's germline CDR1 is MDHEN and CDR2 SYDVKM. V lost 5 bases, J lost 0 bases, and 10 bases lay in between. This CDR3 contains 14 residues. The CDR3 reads CASSKQETNYGYTF. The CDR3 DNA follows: TGTGCCAGCAGTAAACAGGAAACTAACTATGGCTACACCTTC.

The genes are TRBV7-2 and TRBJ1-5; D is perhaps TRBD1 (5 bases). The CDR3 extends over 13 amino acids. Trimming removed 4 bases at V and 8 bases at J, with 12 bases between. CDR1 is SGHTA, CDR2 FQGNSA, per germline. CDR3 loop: CASSSSGGEPQHF. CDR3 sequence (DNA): TGTGCCAGCAGCTCATCGGGGGGAGAGCCCCAGCATTTT. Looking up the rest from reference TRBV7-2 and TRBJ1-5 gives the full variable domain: GAGVSQSPSNKVTEKGKDVELRCDPISGHTALYWYRQSLGQGLEFLIYFQGNSAPDKSGLPSDRFSAERTGGSVSTLTIQRTQQEDSAVYLCASSSSGGEPQHFGDGTRLSIL.

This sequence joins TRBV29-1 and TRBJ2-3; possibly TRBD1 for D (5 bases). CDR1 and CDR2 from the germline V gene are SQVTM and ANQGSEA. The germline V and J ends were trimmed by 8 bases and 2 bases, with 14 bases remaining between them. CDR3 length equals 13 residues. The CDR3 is CSSGPRVTDTQYF. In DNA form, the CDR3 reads TGCAGCTCAGGGCCACGGGTCACAGATACGCAGTATTTT.

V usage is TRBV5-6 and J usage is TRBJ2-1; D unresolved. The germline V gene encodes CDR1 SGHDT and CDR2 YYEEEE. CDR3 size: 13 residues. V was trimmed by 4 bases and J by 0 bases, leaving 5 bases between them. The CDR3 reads CASSRSSYNEQFF. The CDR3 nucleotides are TGTGCCAGCAGCCGGAGCTCCTACAATGAGCAGTTCTTC.

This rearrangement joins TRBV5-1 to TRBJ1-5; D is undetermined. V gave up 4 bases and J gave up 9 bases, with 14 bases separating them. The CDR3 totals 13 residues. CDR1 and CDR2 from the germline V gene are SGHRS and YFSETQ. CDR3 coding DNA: TGCGCCAGCAGCCCAGGTGGTGGTGGGCCCCAGCATTTT. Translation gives CASSPGGGGPQHF.

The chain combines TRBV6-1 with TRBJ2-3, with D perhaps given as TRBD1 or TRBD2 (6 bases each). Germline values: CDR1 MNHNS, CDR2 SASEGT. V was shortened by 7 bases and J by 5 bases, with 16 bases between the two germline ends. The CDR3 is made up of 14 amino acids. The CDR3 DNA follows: TGTGCCAGCACCCACCTAAAGGGGGGAGATACGCAGTATTTT. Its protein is CASTHLKGGDTQYF.

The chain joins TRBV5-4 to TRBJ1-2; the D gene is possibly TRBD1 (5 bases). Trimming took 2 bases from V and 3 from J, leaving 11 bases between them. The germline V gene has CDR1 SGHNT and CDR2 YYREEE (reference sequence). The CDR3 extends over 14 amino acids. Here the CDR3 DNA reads TGTGCCAGCAGCTTAGTTGGGGCTGACTATGGCTACACCTTC. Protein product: CASSLVGADYGYTF.